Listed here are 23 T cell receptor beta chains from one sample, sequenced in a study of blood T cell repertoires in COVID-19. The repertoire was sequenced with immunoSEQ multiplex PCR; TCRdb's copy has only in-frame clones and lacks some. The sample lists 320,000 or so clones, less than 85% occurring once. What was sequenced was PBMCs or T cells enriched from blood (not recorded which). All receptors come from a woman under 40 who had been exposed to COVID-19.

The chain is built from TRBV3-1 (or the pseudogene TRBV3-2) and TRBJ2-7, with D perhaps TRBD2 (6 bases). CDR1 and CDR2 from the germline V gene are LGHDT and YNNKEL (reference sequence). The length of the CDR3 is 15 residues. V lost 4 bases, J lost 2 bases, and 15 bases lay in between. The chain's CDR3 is CASSRFAGRTYEQYF. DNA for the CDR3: TGTGCCAGCAGCCGATTTGCAGGGAGGACCTACGAGCAGTACTTC.

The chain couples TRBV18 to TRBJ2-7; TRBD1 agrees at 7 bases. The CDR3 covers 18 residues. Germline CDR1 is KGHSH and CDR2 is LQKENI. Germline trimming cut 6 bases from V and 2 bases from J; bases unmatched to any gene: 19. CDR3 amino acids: CASSQTTLTGVSPYEQYF. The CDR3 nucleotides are TGTGCCAGCTCGCAAACGACCCTAACAGGGGTGAGCCCCTACGAGCAGTACTTC. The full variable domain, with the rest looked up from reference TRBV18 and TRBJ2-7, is NAGVMQNPRHLVRRRGQEARLRCSPMKGHSHVYWYRQLPEEGLKFMVYLQKENIIDESGMPKERFSAEFPKEGPSILRIQQVVRGDSAAYFCASSQTTLTGVSPYEQYFGPGTRLTVT.

Here the CDR3 DNA reads TGTGCCAGCAGCAATGGGACTAGCGGGATAATGGCCAAAAACATTCAGTACTTC. It yields the protein CASSNGTSGIMAKNIQYF. The rearrangement uses TRBV5-4 and TRBJ2-4; the match to TRBD2 covers 13 bases. CDR3 length: 18 amino acids. Germline CDR1 and CDR2: SGHNT and YYREEE (reference sequence). V lost 4 bases, J lost 1 base, and 8 bases stayed unmatched.

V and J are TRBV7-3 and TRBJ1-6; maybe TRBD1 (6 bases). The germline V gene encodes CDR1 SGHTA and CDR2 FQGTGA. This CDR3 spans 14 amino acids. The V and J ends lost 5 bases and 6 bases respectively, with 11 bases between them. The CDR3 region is CASSRGGSNSPLHF. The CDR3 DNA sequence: TGTGCCAGCAGCCGAGGGGGTTCTAATTCACCCCTCCACTTT. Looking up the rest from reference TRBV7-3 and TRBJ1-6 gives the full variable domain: GAGVSQTPSNKVTEKGKYVELRCDPISGHTALYWYRQSLGQGPEFLIYFQGTGAADDSGLPNDRFFAVRPEGSVSTLKIQRTERGDSAVYLCASSRGGSNSPLHFGNGTRLTVT.

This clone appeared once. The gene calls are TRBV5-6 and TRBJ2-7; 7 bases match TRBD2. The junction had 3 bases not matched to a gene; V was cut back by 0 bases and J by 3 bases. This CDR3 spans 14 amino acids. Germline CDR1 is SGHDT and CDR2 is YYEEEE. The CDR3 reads CASSLVGGSYEQYF. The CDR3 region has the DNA TGTGCCAGCAGCTTGGTTGGCGGGAGCTACGAGCAGTACTTC.

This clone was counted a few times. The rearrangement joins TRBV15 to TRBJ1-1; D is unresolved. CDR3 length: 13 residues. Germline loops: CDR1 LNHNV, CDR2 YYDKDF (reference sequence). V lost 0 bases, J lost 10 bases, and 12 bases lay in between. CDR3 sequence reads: CATSRDPQYAAFF. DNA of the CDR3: TGTGCCACCAGCAGAGATCCTCAGTATGCAGCTTTCTTT.

This chain's CDR3 is CASSVGGDSLEQYF. The DNA of the CDR3 is TGTGCCAGCAGCGTAGGGGGGGACAGCCTCGAGCAGTACTTC. The rearrangement uses TRBV9 and TRBJ2-7; D possibly corresponds to TRBD1 (7 bases). CDR1 is SGDLS, CDR2 YYNGEE, per germline. The CDR3 contains 14 residues. V lost 0 bases to trimming and J lost 6 bases, with 13 bases between them.

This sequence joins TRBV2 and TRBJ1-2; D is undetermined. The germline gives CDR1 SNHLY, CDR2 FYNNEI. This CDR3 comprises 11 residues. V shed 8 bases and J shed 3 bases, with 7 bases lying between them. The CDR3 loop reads CASCRDYGYTF. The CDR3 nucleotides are TGTGCCAGCTGCCGGGACTATGGCTACACCTTC.

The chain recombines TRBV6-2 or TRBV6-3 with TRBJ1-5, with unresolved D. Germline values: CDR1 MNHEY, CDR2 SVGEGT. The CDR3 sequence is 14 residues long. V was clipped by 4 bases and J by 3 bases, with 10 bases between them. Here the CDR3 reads CASSFIEPNQPQHF. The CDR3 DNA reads TGTGCCAGCAGTTTTATAGAGCCCAATCAGCCCCAGCATTTT.

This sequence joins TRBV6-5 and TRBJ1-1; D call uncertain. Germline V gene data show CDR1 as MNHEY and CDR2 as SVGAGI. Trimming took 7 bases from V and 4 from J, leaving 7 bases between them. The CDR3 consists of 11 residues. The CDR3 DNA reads TGTGCCAGCACCTATCTCACTGAAGCTTTCTTT. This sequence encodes CASTYLTEAFF.

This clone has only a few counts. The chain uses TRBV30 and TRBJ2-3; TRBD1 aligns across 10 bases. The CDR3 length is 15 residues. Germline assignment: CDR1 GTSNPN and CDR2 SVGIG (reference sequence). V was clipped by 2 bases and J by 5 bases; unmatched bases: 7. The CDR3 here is CAWSRGTGEGDTQYF. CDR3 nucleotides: TGTGCCTGGAGTCGAGGGACAGGGGAGGGAGATACGCAGTATTTT.

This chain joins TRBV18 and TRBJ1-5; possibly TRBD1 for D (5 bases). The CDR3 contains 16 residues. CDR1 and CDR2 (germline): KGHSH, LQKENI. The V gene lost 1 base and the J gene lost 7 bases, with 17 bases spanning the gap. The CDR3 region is CASSPQVLGEGQPQHF. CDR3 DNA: TGTGCCAGCTCACCACAAGTCCTAGGGGAGGGCCAGCCCCAGCATTTT.

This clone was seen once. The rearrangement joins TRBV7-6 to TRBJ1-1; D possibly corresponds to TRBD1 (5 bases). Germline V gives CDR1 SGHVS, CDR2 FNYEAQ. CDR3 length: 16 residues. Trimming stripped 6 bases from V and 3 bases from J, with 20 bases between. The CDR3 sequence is CASSELTVTEDTEAFF. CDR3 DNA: TGTGCCAGCAGTGAACTAACTGTGACAGAGGACACTGAAGCTTTCTTT.

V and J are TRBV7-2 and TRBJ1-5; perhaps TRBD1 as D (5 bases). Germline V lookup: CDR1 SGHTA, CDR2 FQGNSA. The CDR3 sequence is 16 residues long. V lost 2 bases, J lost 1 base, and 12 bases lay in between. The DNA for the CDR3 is TGTGCCAGCAGCTTACGGGGGATTGGAAGCAATCAGCCCCAGCATTTT. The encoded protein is CASSLRGIGSNQPQHF.

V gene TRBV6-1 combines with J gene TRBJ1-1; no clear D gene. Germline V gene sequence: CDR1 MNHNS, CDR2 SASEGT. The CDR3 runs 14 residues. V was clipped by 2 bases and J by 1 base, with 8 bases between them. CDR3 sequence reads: CASSEMETNTEAFF. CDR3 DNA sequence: TGTGCCAGCAGTGAAATGGAGACGAACACTGAAGCTTTCTTT.

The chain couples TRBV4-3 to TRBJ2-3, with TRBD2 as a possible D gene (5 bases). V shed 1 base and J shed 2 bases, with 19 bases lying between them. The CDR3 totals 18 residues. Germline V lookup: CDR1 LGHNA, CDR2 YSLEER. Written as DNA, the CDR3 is TGCGCCAGCAGCCAAGCCCCTTTGAGTAGCGTGATCACAGATACGCAGTATTTT. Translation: CASSQAPLSSVITDTQYF.

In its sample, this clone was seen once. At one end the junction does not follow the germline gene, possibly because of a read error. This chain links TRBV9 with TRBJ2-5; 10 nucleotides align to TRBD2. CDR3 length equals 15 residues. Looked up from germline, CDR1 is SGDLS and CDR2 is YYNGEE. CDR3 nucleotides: TGTGCCAGCAACGTAGCGGGGGGCCACCAAGAGACCCAGTACTTC. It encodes CASNVAGGHQETQYF.

The CDR3 DNA is TGTGCCACCAGTGGGGAGGTCGGGTTCTCCTACAATGAGCAGTTCTTC. Translation gives CATSGEVGFSYNEQFF. The V and J genes are TRBV24-1 and TRBJ2-1; D possibly corresponds to TRBD2 (6 bases). The CDR3 consists of 16 residues. CDR1 is KGHDR, CDR2 SFDVKD, per germline. V was shortened by 5 bases and J by 0 bases, with 13 bases between the two germline ends.

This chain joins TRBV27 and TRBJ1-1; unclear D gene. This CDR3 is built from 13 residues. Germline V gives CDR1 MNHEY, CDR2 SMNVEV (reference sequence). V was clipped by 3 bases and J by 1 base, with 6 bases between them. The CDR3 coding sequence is TGTGCCAGCAGTTTTACGGGGAACACTGAAGCTTTCTTT. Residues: CASSFTGNTEAFF.

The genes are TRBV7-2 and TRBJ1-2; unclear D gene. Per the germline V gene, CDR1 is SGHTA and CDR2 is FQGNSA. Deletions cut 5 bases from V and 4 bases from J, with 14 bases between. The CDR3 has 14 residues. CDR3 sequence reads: CASSPARGLYGYTF. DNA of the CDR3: TGTGCCAGCAGCCCAGCACGAGGGCTCTATGGCTACACCTTC.

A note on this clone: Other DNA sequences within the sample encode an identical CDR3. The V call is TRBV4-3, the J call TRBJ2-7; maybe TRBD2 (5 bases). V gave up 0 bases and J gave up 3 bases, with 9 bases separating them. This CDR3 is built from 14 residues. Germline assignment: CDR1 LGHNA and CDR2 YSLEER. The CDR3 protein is CASSQDTGIYEQYF. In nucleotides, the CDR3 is TGCGCCAGCAGCCAAGATACGGGGATCTACGAGCAGTACTTC.

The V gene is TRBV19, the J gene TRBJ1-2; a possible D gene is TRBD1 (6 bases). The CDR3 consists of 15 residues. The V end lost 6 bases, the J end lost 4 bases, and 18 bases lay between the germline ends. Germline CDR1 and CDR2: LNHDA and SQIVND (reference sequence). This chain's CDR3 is CASRVHQGSGYGYTF. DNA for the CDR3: TGTGCCAGTAGGGTTCACCAGGGGAGCGGCTATGGCTACACCTTC.

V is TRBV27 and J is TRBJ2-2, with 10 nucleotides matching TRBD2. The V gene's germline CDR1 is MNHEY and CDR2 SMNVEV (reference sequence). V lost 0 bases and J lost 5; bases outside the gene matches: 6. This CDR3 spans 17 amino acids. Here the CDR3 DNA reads TGTGCCAGCAGTTTATCGAGCGGGAGGGCCCGAACCGGGGAGCTGTTTTTT. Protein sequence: CASSLSSGRARTGELFF.